This section outlines one T cell receptor (beta chain) sequence together with its context. Stated time point: pre-treatment sample, taken before nivolumab and TIL therapy. The source of the sample is a study of TIL therapy for anti-PD-1-resistant metastatic lung cancer. Looking at the study overall: Tumors carried a median roughly 1.6 non-synonymous mutations per megabase.

Sequencing used immunoSEQ v3. The method was immunoSEQ multiplex PCR; TCRdb's version includes in-frame clones alone and lacks a portion of them. Of more than 45,000 clones listed, 80% to 90% are singletons. The CDR3 has 13 amino acids. The V end lost 0 bases, the J end lost 3 bases, and 5 bases lay between the germline ends. The germline gives CDR1 WNHNN, CDR2 SYGVQD (reference sequence). The chain is built from TRBV10-1 and TRBJ1-2; no definite D call. The clonotype originates from a person between 25 and 80 years old with non-small cell lung cancer. This specimen consisted of blood, obtained at baseline. CDR3 sequence: CASSESRYYGYTF. CDR3 bases: TGCGCCAGCAGTGAGTCGCGGTACTATGGCTACACCTTC.